The rows below give T cell receptor beta chains drawn from one sample of a study of cytomegalovirus exposure and HLA in healthy donors. The method was immunoSEQ multiplex PCR; TCRdb's version includes in-frame clones alone and lacks a portion of them. The table includes about 180,000 clones, about 86% detected once. Sequencing was done on a sample of PBMCs. The receptors were sampled from a woman aged 30 to 39 in good health and CMV-seronegative. Both conserved end residues are part of each CDR3. Fields, in order: V gene, D gene, clone size, J gene, CDR3 DNA, CDR3 protein. D genes are given only for firm matches. Clone size is shown for a subset of rows, as once, few, many or a class of expanded clone.

>TRBV11-2|TRBD2|NA|TRBJ2-1
TGTGCCAGCAGCTTTGTGGGGGGGAACAATGAGCAGTTCTTC
CASSFVGGNNEQFF
>TRBV14|TRBD1|few|TRBJ1-2
TGTGCCAGCAGCCAGGGACAGGGACGTTCCTATGGCTACACCTTC
CASSQGQGRSYGYTF
>TRBV6-6|TRBD1|NA|TRBJ1-1
TGTGCCAGCGGGACAGGGGGTGAAGCTTTCTTT
CASGTGGEAFF
>TRBV9|TRBD1|NA|TRBJ1-2
TGTGCCAGCAGCGTAGGGGGGACAGCCTGGGACTATGGCTACACCTTC
CASSVGGTAWDYGYTF
>TRBV9|TRBD2|NA|TRBJ2-5
TGTGCCAGCAGCGTAGATCCAGCGGGGAAAGAGACCCAGTACTTC
CASSVDPAGKETQYF
>TRBV2|NA|few|TRBJ2-7
TGTGCCAGCGGGTCGGAGGGGTTCTACGAGCAGTACTTC
CASGSEGFYEQYF
>TRBV14|TRBD1|few|TRBJ1-2
TGTGCCAGCAGCCAAGGCGGACAGGGGGCGTGGGGCTACACCTTC
CASSQGGQGAWGYTF
>TRBV25-1|NA|NA|TRBJ2-3
TGTGCCAGCAGTGACGGACAGGGAGGGAGCACAGATACGCAGTATTTT
CASSDGQGGSTDTQYF
>TRBV4-2|NA|NA|TRBJ1-1
TGTGCCAGCAGCCCCCCGGGTTCCGTGAGCACTGAAGCTTTCTTT
CASSPPGSVSTEAFF
>TRBV15|NA|NA|TRBJ2-7
TGTGCCACCAGCAGAACGACCGGGATCCCGTACGAGCAGTACTTC
CATSRTTGIPYEQYF
>TRBV4-1|TRBD1|NA|TRBJ2-3
TGCGCCAGCAGCCAAGATCCGGGACAGGGGACGCAGTATTTT
CASSQDPGQGTQYF
>TRBV6-5|TRBD1|once|TRBJ1-2
TGTGCCAGCAGTTACACAGGGGGCAACTATGGCTACACCTTC
CASSYTGGNYGYTF
>TRBV9|NA|NA|TRBJ1-1
TGTGCCAGCAGCCTGACGGGAGTTGAAGCTTTCTTT
CASSLTGVEAFF
>TRBV25-1|NA|NA|TRBJ1-2
TGTGCCAGCAACGCCGCAGCCGGGGGGCAGAACACCTTC
CASNAAAGGQNTF
>TRBV18|NA|NA|TRBJ2-4
TGTGCCAGCTCACCACCAGGGGGGGGTCAAAACATTCAGTACTTC
CASSPPGGGQNIQYF
>TRBV19|NA|few|TRBJ1-6
TGTGCCAGTAGTATATCGGCAGACCGGGATTCACCCCTCCACTTT
CASSISADRDSPLHF
>TRBV2|NA|NA|TRBJ1-5
TGTGCCAGCAGTTCCCCACAGGGTACTAGCAATCAGCCCCAGCATTTT
CASSSPQGTSNQPQHF
>TRBV5-1|NA|NA|TRBJ1-1
TGCGCCAGCAGCTTGTTCGCAGGGCTAGGCACTGAAGCTTTCTTT
CASSLFAGLGTEAFF
>TRBV5-4|NA|once|TRBJ1-2
TGTGCCAGCAGGCCACCCGGGACTGTCGGGAGCGGCTACACCTTC
CASRPPGTVGSGYTF
>TRBV4-2|NA|few|TRBJ1-4
TGTGCCAGCAGCCCGCTTCAGGGTTGGGACTCGGGTGAAAAACTGTTTTTT
CASSPLQGWDSGEKLFF
>TRBV7-2|NA|NA|TRBJ1-6
TGTGCCAGCAGCTTATCCCAACCCCTCCACTTT
CASSLSQPLHF
>TRBV9|TRBD2|NA|TRBJ2-5
TGTGCCAGCAGCGTCGGAGGTACTAGCGGGGTCGGGTTGGAAGAGACCCAGTACTTC
CASSVGGTSGVGLEETQYF
>TRBV5-4|NA|NA|TRBJ1-5
TGTGCCAGCAGTCCTACTCCAGGTAGCAATCAGCCCCAGCATTTT
CASSPTPGSNQPQHF
>TRBV5-6|NA|NA|TRBJ1-3
TGTGCCAGCAGCTTGGTTGCAGCTGGAAACACCATATATTTT
CASSLVAAGNTIYF
>TRBV2|TRBD2|once|TRBJ2-3
TGTGCCAGCGAGTCGGGGGGGGGCACAGATACGCAGTATTTT
CASESGGGTDTQYF
>TRBV14|NA|few|TRBJ2-7
TGTGCCAGCAGCCTAGGCGCCGGACTTCGCGAGCAGTACTTC
CASSLGAGLREQYF
>TRBV6-1|NA|few|TRBJ1-1
TGTGCCAGCGGGCAACTCGGGGGGAACACTGAAGCTTTCTTT
CASGQLGGNTEAFF
>TRBV27|TRBD2|once|TRBJ2-1
TGTGCCAGCAGCATGACTCTAGCGGGGGCCTACAATGAGCAGTTCTTC
CASSMTLAGAYNEQFF
>TRBV7-2|TRBD1|NA|TRBJ1-4
TGTGCCAGCAGCAGGGGACAGGGGAATGAAAAACTGTTTTTT
CASSRGQGNEKLFF
>TRBV6-1|NA|NA|TRBJ1-1
TGTGCCAGCAGTGAGGGGAGGAATATGAACACTGAAGCTTTCTTT
CASSEGRNMNTEAFF
>TRBV5-4|NA|NA|TRBJ2-1
TGTGCCAGCAGTTCCGGGACTCCCGAGCAGTTCTTC
CASSSGTPEQFF
>TRBV7-2|TRBD1|NA|TRBJ2-1
TGTGCCAGCAGCTTATCCAGGGGGTGGAATGAGCAGTTCTTC
CASSLSRGWNEQFF
>TRBV2|NA|NA|TRBJ2-1
TGTGCCAGCAGTGAACAGGACAGCTCCTACAATGAGCAGTTCTTC
CASSEQDSSYNEQFF
>TRBV6-5|NA|once|TRBJ2-7
TGTGCCAGCAGTTACTCGTATTTGCGAGAGCAGTACTTC
CASSYSYLREQYF
>TRBV11-2|NA|NA|TRBJ2-7
TGTGCCAGCATCCCGAGCGTGGGGACTTCGCGATACGAGCAGTACTTC
CASIPSVGTSRYEQYF
>TRBV6-1|NA|NA|TRBJ2-7
TGTGCCAGCAGGGCGGACTACGAGCAGTACTTC
CASRADYEQYF
>TRBV7-2|NA|few|TRBJ1-1
TGTGCCAGCAGCCTTCAGGGATTCACTGAAGCTTTCTTT
CASSLQGFTEAFF
>TRBV19|NA|NA|TRBJ1-3
TGTGCCAGTAGTATAAGGCGGGGGCGCGGAAACACCATATATTTT
CASSIRRGRGNTIYF
>TRBV4-1|TRBD1|NA|TRBJ2-7
TGCGCCAGCAGCCACTCCCGGGACAGCTTCTACGAGCAGTACTTC
CASSHSRDSFYEQYF
>TRBV19|NA|few|TRBJ2-7
TGTGCCAGTAGTATAGGTCTCGAGCAGTACTTC
CASSIGLEQYF
>TRBV6-1|TRBD1|few|TRBJ1-2
TGTGCCAGCAGTGAGGTCAGGGGGCGTCCCGGCTACACCTTC
CASSEVRGRPGYTF
>TRBV27|NA|NA|TRBJ2-7
TGTGCCAGCATCAAAATGGGACTCAGCTCCTACGAGCAGTACTTC
CASIKMGLSSYEQYF
>TRBV13|TRBD1|NA|TRBJ1-2
TGTGCCAGCCTCCGCGGCAAGCAGACAGGGCATGGCTACACCTTC
CASLRGKQTGHGYTF
>TRBV2|TRBD1|few|TRBJ1-5
TGTGCCAGCAGTGGGCAGGGGGCACCCAATCAGCCCCAGCATTTT
CASSGQGAPNQPQHF
>TRBV29-1|NA|NA|TRBJ1-1
TGCAGCGTTGCTAAATCGATGGACACTGAAGCTTTCTTT
CSVAKSMDTEAFF
>TRBV4-1|NA|NA|TRBJ2-7
TGCGCCAGCAGCCAAGATCACGGTCCAGGAATCGAGCAGTACTTC
CASSQDHGPGIEQYF
>TRBV6-5|TRBD1|NA|TRBJ2-7
TGTGCCAGCAGTTACTCGAACAGGGGGTGGGGCGAGCAGTACTTC
CASSYSNRGWGEQYF
>TRBV2|TRBD1|once|TRBJ1-2
TGTGCCAGCAGTGCCCCAAGGCAGGGGGGATGGGACTATGGCTACACCTTC
CASSAPRQGGWDYGYTF
>TRBV7-2|TRBD2|NA|TRBJ2-7
TGTGCCAGCAGCTCAATGGGACTAGCGGGGGGGCGAGAGCAGTACTTC
CASSSMGLAGGREQYF
>TRBV27|NA|NA|TRBJ2-1
TGTGCCAGCAGCTCCGGGACACTTCTCTATGAGCAGTTCTTC
CASSSGTLLYEQFF
>TRBV27|TRBD2|NA|TRBJ2-5
TGTGCCAGCAGTATCTCAGCGGGGAGGGTGGCCCAGTACTTC
CASSISAGRVAQYF
>TRBV7-2|TRBD2|NA|TRBJ2-1
TGTGCCAGCAGCCCCCTGAGGAGCGGGGGTTACCATGAGCAGTTCTTC
CASSPLRSGGYHEQFF
>TRBV6-4|TRBD2|NA|TRBJ2-2
TGTGCCAGCAGCGAAACTAGCGGGGGGGGCACCGGGGAGCTGTTTTTT
CASSETSGGGTGELFF